This T cell receptor (beta chain) appears in the sequencing data of a study of shared clonotypes between healthy human individuals. Concerning this clone: What it binds is unknown.

At deep level, the assay was performed. Every subset's genomic DNA went evenly onto several immunoSEQ plates. Using immunoSEQ multiplex PCR, the repertoire was profiled, and TCRdb retains in-frame clones only, with some absent. The sample lists hundreds of thousands of clones, approximately 96% occurring once. Study-wide points: Sampling was confined to blood; repertoires within tissues likely differ. In contrast to clonotypes shared by all four donors, non-shared clonotypes had lower generation probabilities.

As defined, naive CD8 cells were CD45RO-negative and positively selected for CCR7, with terminally differentiated effector memory CD45RA+ cells excluded. In germline, CDR1 is SGHAT, CDR2 FQNNGV. Trimming removed 5 bases from V and 0 bases from J; junction bases left unmatched: 5. This CDR3 contains 15 residues. This TCR was sampled from a woman aged 30 to 39 in good health. The sample consisted of naive CD8+ T cells sorted from blood. V gene TRBV11-2 combines with J gene TRBJ2-7, with 9 bases that match TRBD2. This CDR3 reads CASSTTSGVSYEQYF. CDR3 DNA sequence: TGTGCCAGCAGCACGACTAGCGGAGTCTCCTACGAGCAGTACTTC.